The TCR beta chain described here comes from a study of blood T cells in healthy people across ages. The V end lost 1 base, the J end lost 4 bases, and 12 bases lay between the germline ends. Germline V gives CDR1 SGHVS, CDR2 FNYEAQ. CDR3 length equals 15 residues. This clonotype was detected once. No antigen is known for it. Samples each yielded at least 5 micrograms of total RNA. Through a sample-barcoded 5' primer and a J-beta primer mix, a second PCR was run for 7 to 11 cycles. Each cDNA molecule was tagged by a template-switch adaptor with 12 random nucleotides. TCRdb called the 5' RACE reads again in MiXCR, with one record for every CDR3 protein. The sample consists of about 730,000 distinct CDR3 sequences, approximately 39% of them appearing once. Broader study findings: Diversity estimates drawn from one million T cells were deemed underestimates.

This TCR came from an older woman in good health. Input material: blood. The V gene is TRBV7-6, the J gene TRBJ2-3, with D possibly matching TRBD2 (6 bases). CDR3 coding DNA: TGTGCCAGCAGCTTAGATGGGGCTAGCGCAGATACGCAGTATTTT. Translated, it gives CASSLDGASADTQYF.